This is a list of T cell receptor beta chains from one sample in a study of beta chain features in type 1 diabetes. Libraries were prepared by immunoSEQ multiplex PCR; TCRdb keeps only in-frame clonotypes and omits some of them. The sample yields hundreds of thousands of clones, around 9.9% seen once. The sample consisted of naive CD4+ T cells from blood. Receptor source: a man aged 25 to 40 with type 1 diabetes. Each CDR3 is given without its conserved first and last residue. Clone size is given for some rows only: seen once, a few or many times, or a class if the clone is expanded.

CDR3 protein	V gene	clone size	J gene
ATSRDGGHSSGNTIY	TRBV15	few	TRBJ1-3
ASSPETGIRDTQY	TRBV4-1	few	TRBJ2-3
AWMGQGPYEQY	TRBV30	few	TRBJ2-7
ASRPPTDYNEKLF	TRBV6-5	NA	TRBJ1-4
ASSSPRLRDRPYEQY	TRBV11-2	few	TRBJ2-7
ASSQRLAGGAGQETQY	TRBV4-3	NA	TRBJ2-5
ASREGWTSGYEQY	TRBV2	few	TRBJ2-7
ASSQEGPLAGGIDEQF	TRBV4-3	NA	TRBJ2-1
ASSYGGRQEEKLF	TRBV6-5	few	TRBJ1-4
ASSPGQGPYEQY	TRBV28	NA	TRBJ2-7
ASLTGFYGYT	TRBV6-6	NA	TRBJ1-2
ASSRRDMNTEAF	TRBV5-6	NA	TRBJ1-1
ASSLEAYNSPLH	TRBV7-2	NA	TRBJ1-6
ASSRTEQGSPAEQY	TRBV5-1	NA	TRBJ2-7
ASSLPGTENTEAF	TRBV6-6	NA	TRBJ1-1
ASSVTGRRNQPQH	TRBV19	NA	TRBJ1-5
ASSTPGQSSYGYT	TRBV6-5	NA	TRBJ1-2
ASMLGDRGLNEQF	TRBV19	few	TRBJ2-1
AGRLAGRNEQF	TRBV2	NA	TRBJ2-1
ASSRGVAGRGGNEQF	TRBV5-4	few	TRBJ2-1
ASSVGPGDTQY	TRBV9	NA	TRBJ2-3
ASSLGGANEKLF	TRBV5-4	NA	TRBJ1-4